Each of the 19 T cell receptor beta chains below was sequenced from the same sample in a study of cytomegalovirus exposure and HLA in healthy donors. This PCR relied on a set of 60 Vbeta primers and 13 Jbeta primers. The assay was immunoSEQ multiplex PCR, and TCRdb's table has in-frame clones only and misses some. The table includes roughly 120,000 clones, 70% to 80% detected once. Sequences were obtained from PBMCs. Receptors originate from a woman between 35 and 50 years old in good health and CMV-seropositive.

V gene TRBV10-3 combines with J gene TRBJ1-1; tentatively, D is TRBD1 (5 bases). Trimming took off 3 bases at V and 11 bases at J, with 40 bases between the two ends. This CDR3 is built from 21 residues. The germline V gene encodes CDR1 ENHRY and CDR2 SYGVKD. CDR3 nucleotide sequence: TGTGCCATCAGTGACCCCCGAACTGAGGTTTCGAAACGCATGAACACGCGGGGGGCTTTCTTT. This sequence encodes CAISDPRTEVSKRMNTRGAFF.

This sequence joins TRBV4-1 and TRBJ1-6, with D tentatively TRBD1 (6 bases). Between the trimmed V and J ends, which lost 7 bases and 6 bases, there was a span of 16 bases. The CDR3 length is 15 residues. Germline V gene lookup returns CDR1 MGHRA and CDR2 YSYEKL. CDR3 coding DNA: TGCGCCAGCACCAAGGGGGACATGGCTAATTCACCCCTCCACTTT. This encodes CASTKGDMANSPLHF.

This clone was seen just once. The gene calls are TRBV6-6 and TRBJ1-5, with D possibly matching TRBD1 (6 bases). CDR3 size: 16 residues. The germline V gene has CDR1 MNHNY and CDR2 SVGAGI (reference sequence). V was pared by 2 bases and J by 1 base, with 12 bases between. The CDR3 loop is CASSYPDRRSNQPQHF. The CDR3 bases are TGTGCCAGCAGTTACCCCGACAGGAGGAGCAATCAGCCCCAGCATTTT.

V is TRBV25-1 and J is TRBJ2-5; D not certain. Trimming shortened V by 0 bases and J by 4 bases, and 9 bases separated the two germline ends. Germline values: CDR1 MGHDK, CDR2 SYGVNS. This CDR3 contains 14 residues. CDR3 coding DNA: TGTGCCAGCAGTGAATATCTCTCGGGAGAGACCCAGTACTTC. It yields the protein CASSEYLSGETQYF.

The CDR3 reads CASSHRVGQGYEQYF. In nucleotides, the CDR3 is TGCGCCAGCAGCCACCGAGTGGGACAGGGCTACGAGCAGTACTTC. The V and J genes are TRBV4-1 and TRBJ2-7; 9 nucleotides agree with TRBD1. This CDR3 contains 15 residues. The V gene end was trimmed by 3 bases and the J gene end by 3 bases; junction bases not matched to a gene: 6. Germline loops: CDR1 MGHRA, CDR2 YSYEKL.

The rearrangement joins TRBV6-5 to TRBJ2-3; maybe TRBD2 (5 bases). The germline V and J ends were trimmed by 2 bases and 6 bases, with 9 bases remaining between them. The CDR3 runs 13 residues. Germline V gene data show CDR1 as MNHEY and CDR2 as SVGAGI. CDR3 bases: TGTGCCAGCAGTTACGGGGAGAGCGATACGCAGTATTTT. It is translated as CASSYGESDTQYF.

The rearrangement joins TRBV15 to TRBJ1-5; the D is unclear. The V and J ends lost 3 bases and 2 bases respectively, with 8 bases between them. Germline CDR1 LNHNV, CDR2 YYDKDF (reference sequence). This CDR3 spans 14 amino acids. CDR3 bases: TGTGCCACCAGCAGTGAGAATGGCAATCAGCCCCAGCATTTT. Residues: CATSSENGNQPQHF.

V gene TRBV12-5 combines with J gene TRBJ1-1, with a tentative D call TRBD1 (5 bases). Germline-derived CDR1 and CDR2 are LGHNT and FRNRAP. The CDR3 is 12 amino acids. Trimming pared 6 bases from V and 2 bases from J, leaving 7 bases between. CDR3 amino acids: CASGRENTEAFF. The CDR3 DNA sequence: TGTGCTAGTGGCAGGGAAAACACTGAAGCTTTCTTT.

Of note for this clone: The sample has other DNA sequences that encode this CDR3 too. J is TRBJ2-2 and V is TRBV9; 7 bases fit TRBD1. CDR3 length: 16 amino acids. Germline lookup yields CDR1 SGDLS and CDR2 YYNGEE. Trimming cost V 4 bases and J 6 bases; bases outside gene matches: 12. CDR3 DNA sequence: TGTGCCAGCAGCCTTAGGGGGCCCACGACACCCGGGGAGCTGTTTTTT. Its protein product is CASSLRGPTTPGELFF.

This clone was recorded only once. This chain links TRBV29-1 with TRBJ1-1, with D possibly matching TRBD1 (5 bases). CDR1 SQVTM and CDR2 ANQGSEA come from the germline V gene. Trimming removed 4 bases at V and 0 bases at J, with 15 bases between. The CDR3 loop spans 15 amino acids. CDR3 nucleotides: TGCAGCGTTGGCCGCGGGACGGTTTTGAACACTGAAGCTTTCTTT. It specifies CSVGRGTVLNTEAFF.

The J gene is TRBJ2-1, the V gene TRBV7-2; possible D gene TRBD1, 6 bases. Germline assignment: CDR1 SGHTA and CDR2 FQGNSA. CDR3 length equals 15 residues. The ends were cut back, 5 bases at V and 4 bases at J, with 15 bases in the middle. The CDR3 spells CASSTTGTPYNEQFF. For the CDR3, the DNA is TGTGCCAGCAGCACCACCGGGACACCTTACAATGAGCAGTTCTTC.

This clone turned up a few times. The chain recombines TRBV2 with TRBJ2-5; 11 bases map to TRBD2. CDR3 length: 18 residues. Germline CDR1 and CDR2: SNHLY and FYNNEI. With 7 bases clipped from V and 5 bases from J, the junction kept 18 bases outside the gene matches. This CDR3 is CASKRTPGLAGPQETQYF. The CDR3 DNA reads TGTGCCAGCAAAAGAACCCCCGGACTAGCGGGCCCGCAGGAGACCCAGTACTTC.

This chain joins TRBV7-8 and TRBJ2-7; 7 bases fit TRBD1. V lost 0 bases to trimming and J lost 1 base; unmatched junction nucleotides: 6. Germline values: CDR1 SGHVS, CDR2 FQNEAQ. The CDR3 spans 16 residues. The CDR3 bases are TGTGCCAGCAGCTTAGCCCCCCGGGACAGTTCCTACGAGCAGTACTTC. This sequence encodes CASSLAPRDSSYEQYF.

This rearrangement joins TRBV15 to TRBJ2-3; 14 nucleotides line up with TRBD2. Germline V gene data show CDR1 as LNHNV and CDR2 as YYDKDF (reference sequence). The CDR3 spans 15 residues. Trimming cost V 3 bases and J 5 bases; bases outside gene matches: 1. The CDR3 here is CATSRGLAGEDTQYF. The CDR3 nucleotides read TGTGCCACCAGCAGGGGACTAGCGGGAGAAGATACGCAGTATTTT. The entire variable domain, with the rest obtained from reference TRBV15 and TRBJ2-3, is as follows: DAMVIQNPRYQVTQFGKPVTLSCSQTLNHNVMYWYQQKSSQAPKLLFHYYDKDFNNEADTPDNFQSRRPNTSFCFLDIRSPGLGDTAMYLCATSRGLAGEDTQYFGPGTRLTVL.

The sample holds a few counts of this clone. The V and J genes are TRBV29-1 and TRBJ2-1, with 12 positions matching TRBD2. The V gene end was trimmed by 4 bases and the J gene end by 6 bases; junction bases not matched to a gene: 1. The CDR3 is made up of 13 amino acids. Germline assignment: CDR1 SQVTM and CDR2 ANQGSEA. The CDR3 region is CSVASGGANEQFF. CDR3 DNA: TGCAGCGTTGCTAGCGGGGGGGCCAATGAGCAGTTCTTC.

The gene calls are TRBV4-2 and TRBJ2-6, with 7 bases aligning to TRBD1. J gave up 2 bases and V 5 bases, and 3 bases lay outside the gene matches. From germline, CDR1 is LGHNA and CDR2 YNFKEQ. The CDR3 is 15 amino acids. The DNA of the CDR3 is TGTGCCAGCAGCAGGACAGGCCCTGGGGCCAACGTCCTGACTTTC. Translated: CASSRTGPGANVLTF.

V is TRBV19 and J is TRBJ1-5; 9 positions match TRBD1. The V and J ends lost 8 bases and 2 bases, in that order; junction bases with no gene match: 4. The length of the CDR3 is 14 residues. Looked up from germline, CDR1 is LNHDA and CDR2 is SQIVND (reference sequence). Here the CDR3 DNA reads TGTGCCAGTTTGCGGACAGGGGGCAATCAGCCCCAGCATTTT. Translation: CASLRTGGNQPQHF.

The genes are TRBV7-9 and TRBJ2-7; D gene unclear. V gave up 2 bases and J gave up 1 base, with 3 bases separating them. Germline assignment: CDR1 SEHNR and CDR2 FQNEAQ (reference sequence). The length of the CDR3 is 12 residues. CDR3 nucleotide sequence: TGTGCCAGCAGCTTACGGTCCTACGAGCAGTACTTC. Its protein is CASSLRSYEQYF.

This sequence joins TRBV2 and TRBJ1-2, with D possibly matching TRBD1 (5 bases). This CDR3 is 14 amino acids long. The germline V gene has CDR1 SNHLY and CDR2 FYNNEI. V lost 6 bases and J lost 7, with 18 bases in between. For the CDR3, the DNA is TGTGCCAGCAGGTACGAGTCAGGGATCATTGGCTACACCTTC. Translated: CASRYESGIIGYTF.